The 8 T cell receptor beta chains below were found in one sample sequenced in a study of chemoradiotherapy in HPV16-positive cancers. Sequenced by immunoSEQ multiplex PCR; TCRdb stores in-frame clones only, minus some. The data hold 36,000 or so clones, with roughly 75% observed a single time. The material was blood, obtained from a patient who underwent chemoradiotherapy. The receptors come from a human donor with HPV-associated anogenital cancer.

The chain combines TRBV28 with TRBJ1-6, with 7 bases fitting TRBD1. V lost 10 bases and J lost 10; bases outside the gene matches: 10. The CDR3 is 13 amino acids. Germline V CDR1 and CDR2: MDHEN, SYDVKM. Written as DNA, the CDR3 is TGTGCCAACAGGGGCCCAGGGAACTCACCCCTCCACTTT. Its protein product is CANRGPGNSPLHF.

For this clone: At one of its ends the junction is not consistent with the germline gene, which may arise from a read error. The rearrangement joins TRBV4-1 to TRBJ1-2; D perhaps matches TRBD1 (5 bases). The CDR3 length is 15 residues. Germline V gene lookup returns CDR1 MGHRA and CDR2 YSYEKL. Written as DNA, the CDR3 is TGCGCCAGCAGCCAAGGGGGCAACGGCCCCTATAGCTACACCTTC. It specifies CASSQGGNGPYSYTF.

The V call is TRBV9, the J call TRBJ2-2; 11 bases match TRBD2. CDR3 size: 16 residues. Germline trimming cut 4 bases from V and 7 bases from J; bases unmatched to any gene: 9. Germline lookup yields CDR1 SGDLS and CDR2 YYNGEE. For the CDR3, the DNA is TGTGCCAGCAGCTCTCGACTAGCGGGGAGGGTCGGGGAGCTGTTTTTT. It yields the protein CASSSRLAGRVGELFF.

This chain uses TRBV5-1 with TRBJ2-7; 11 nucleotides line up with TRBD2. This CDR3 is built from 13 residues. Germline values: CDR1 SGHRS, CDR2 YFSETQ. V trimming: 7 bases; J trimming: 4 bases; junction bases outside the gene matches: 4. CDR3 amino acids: CASGLAGLYEQYF. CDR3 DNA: TGCGCCAGCGGACTAGCGGGTCTTTACGAGCAGTACTTC.

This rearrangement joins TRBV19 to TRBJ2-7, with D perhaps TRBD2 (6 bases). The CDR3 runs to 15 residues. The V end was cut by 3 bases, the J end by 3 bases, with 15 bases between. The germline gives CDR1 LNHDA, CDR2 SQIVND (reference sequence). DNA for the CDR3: TGTGCCAGTAGTATTTGGGCCGGGGGTAACTACGAGCAGTACTTC. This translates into CASSIWAGGNYEQYF.

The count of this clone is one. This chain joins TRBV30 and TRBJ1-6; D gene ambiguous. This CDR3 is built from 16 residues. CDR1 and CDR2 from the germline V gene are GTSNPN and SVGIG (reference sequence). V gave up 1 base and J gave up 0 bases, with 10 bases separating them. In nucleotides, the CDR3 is TGTGCCTGGAGTGGGGGTAGGCTCTCCTATAATTCACCCCTCCACTTT. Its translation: CAWSGGRLSYNSPLHF.

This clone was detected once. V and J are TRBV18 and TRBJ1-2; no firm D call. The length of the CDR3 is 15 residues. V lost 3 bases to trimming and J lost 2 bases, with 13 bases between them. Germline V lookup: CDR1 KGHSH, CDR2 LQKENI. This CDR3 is CASSPALVENYGYTF. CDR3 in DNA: TGTGCCAGCTCACCCGCCCTGGTGGAAAACTATGGCTACACCTTC.

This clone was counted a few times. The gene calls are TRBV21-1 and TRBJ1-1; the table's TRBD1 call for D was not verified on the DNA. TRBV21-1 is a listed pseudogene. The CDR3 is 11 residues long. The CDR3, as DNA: TGTGCCAGCAGCAATGACAGTAGTGGTTTCTTT. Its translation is CASSNDSSGFF.